A few counts support the clone carrying this T cell receptor (beta chain). The data derive from a study of T cells in Graves' hyperthyroidism and ophthalmopathy. The source of the PBMCs was approximately 9.5 ml of fresh peripheral blood. The CDR3 runs 15 residues. The trim removed 0 bases at V and 7 bases at J, leaving 3 bases unmatched. Germline CDR1 is LGHNA and CDR2 is YNFKEQ. Template material for amplifying TCR beta CDR3 regions consisted of RNA transcripts. First-round RT-PCR with HTBI primers amplified the TCR CDR3 region. TCRdb fed the multiplex PCR reads into MiXCR, producing one record per CDR3 protein. Of about 400,000 distinct CDR3 sequences listed, 15% to 18% are singletons.

The rearrangement joins TRBV4-2 to TRBJ2-2; 9 bases match TRBD2. The receptor was isolated from a woman younger than 30 with Graves' hyperthyroidism. The sequenced material came from blood. This CDR3 reads CASSQEVAGVGELFF. The CDR3, as DNA: TGTGCCAGCAGCCAAGAAGTAGCGGGGGTCGGGGAGCTGTTTTTT.